The entry below describes one T cell receptor beta chain. No antigen is known for it. The data were produced by immunoSEQ multiplex PCR, yet TCRdb's version contains in-frame clones alone and is incomplete. The repertoire holds approximately 160,000 clones, 80% to 90% seen once, with roughly 5.7% in the top ten. This CDR3 has 15 amino acids. Germline CDR1 reads SEHNR; CDR2 reads FQNEAQ (reference sequence). Trimming took 4 bases from V and 3 from J, leaving 15 bases between them. The record originates from a study of cytomegalovirus exposure and HLA in healthy donors. Study-level findings and limits: One later analysis, an examination of the 120 validation repertoires, found that first-cohort TCR clusters tended to co-occur in them.

From the roughly 110-subject validation cohort, which was separate from the roughly 700-subject first cohort, the donors were drawn. The sequencing input was PBMCs. This chain links TRBV7-9 with TRBJ2-5; D might be TRBD1 (6 bases). The clonotype comes from a woman under 40 in good health and CMV-seronegative. CDR3 loop: CASSSWQGPEETQYF. In DNA, the CDR3 is TGTGCCAGCAGCTCATGGCAGGGGCCGGAAGAGACCCAGTACTTC.